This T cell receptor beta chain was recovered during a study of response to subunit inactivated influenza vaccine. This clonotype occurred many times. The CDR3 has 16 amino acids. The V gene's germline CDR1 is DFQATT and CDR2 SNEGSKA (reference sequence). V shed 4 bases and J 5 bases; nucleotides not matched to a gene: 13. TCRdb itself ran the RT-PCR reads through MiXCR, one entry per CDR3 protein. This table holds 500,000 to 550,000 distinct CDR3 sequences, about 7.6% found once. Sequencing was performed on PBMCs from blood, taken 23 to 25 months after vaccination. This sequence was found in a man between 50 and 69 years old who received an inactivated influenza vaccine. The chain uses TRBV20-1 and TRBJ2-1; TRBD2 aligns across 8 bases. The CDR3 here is CSATQPSGPRNNEQFF. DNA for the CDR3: TGCAGTGCTACCCAGCCTAGCGGGCCCCGCAACAATGAGCAGTTCTTC.